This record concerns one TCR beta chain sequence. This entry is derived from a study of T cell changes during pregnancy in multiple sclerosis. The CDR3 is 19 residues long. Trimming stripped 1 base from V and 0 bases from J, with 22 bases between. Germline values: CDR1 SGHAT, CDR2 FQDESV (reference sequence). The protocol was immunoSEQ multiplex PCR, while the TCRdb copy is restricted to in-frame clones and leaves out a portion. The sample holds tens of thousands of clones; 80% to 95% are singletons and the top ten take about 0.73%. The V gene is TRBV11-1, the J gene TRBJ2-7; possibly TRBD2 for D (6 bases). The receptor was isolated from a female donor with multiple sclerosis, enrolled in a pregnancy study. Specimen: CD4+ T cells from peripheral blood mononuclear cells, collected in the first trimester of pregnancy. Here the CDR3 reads CASSLGGLTNVSSSYEQYF. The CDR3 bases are TGTGCCAGCAGCTTAGGGGGACTGACGAACGTAAGCAGCTCCTACGAGCAGTACTTC.